Each of the 27 T cell receptor beta chains below was sequenced from the same sample in a study of cytomegalovirus exposure and HLA in healthy donors. The PCR ran on 60 Vbeta and 13 Jbeta primers. Assay: immunoSEQ multiplex PCR; the TCRdb copy retains only in-frame clones and omits some. This table holds nearly 200,000 clones. Sample: PBMCs. The source of these receptors is a boy aged 5-17 years in good health and CMV-seronegative.

The chain recombines TRBV2 with TRBJ2-7; no definite D call. CDR3 length: 13 amino acids. Trimming removed 5 bases at V and 4 bases at J, with 12 bases between. Germline CDR1 SNHLY, CDR2 FYNNEI. In nucleotides, the CDR3 is TGTGCCAGCAGTAAGAAATTAGAATACGAGCAGTACTTC. It codes for CASSKKLEYEQYF. Based on the CDR3 plus reference TRBV2 and TRBJ2-7, the full variable domain is EPEVTQTPSHQVTQMGQEVILRCVPISNHLYFYWYRQILGQKVEFLVSFYNNEISEKSEIFDDQFSVERPDGSNFTLKIRSTKLEDSAMYFCASSKKLEYEQYFGPGTRLTVT.

The chain is built from TRBV29-1 and TRBJ1-1; D gene ambiguous. Looked up from germline, CDR1 is SQVTM and CDR2 is ANQGSEA. V lost 4 bases, J lost 3 bases, and 9 bases lay in between. The CDR3 runs to 12 residues. The CDR3 region has the DNA TGCAGCGTTGTTCCCGGGGACACTGAAGCTTTCTTT. This codes for CSVVPGDTEAFF.

The V gene is TRBV19, the J gene TRBJ1-1; D gene unclear. Trimming cost V 6 bases and J 3 bases, with 20 bases left between them. Germline V gives CDR1 LNHDA, CDR2 SQIVND (reference sequence). The CDR3 loop spans 16 amino acids. This CDR3 reads CASRFVAARRDTEAFF. As DNA, the CDR3 is TGTGCCAGTAGGTTTGTAGCAGCCAGGAGGGACACTGAAGCTTTCTTT. The whole variable domain, filled in from reference TRBV19 and TRBJ1-1, reads DGGITQSPKYLFRKEGQNVTLSCEQNLNHDAMYWYRQDPGQGLRLIYYSQIVNDFQKGDIAEGYSVSREKKESFPLTVTSAQKNPTAFYLCASRFVAARRDTEAFFGQGTRLTVV.

The chain combines TRBV11-2 with TRBJ2-3; D is undetermined. This CDR3 contains 14 residues. CDR1 and CDR2 (germline): SGHAT, FQNNGV. Trimming removed 1 base at V and 1 base at J, with 6 bases between. CDR3 sequence: CASSLGQGTDTQYF. DNA of the CDR3: TGTGCCAGCAGCTTAGGTCAGGGCACAGATACGCAGTATTTT.

The chain employs TRBV28 and TRBJ1-4, with D hard to call. The ends were cut back, 8 bases at V and 12 bases at J, with 28 bases in the middle. The germline V gene has CDR1 MDHEN and CDR2 SYDVKM. This CDR3 region has 16 residues. The CDR3 sequence is CASRTNEEPLIGELFF. The CDR3 DNA reads as TGTGCCAGCCGGACTAATGAAGAACCCCTAATTGGAGAACTGTTTTTT.

The chain joins TRBV18 to TRBJ1-6; D possibly corresponds to TRBD1 (6 bases). Trimming cost V 3 bases and J 7 bases, with 10 bases left between them. This CDR3 is 14 amino acids long. The germline V gene has CDR1 KGHSH and CDR2 LQKENI. CDR3 amino acids: CASSPRDTNSPLHF. The DNA of the CDR3 is TGTGCCAGCTCACCTCGGGACACCAATTCACCCCTCCACTTT.

This chain links TRBV15 with TRBJ2-3; 9 bases map to TRBD2. V was pared by 0 bases and J by 4 bases, with 2 bases of the junction left unmatched. Germline V gives CDR1 LNHNV, CDR2 YYDKDF (reference sequence). The CDR3 runs 15 residues. The CDR3 region has the DNA TGTGCCACCAGCAGAGAGCGGGGGGGCTCAGATACGCAGTATTTT. As protein: CATSRERGGSDTQYF.

The J gene is TRBJ2-7, the V gene TRBV7-2, with TRBD1 matching 7 bases. Germline V gene sequence: CDR1 SGHTA, CDR2 FQGNSA. The CDR3 has 13 amino acids. J was trimmed by 1 base and V by 6 bases; bases with no gene match: 3. CDR3 in DNA: TGTGCCAGCAGTCAGGGACAGTCCTACGAGCAGTACTTC. Translation: CASSQGQSYEQYF.

V and J are TRBV11-2 and TRBJ1-4; unclear D gene. The CDR3 extends over 16 amino acids. Trimming pared 5 bases from V and 8 bases from J, leaving 21 bases between. Germline-derived CDR1 and CDR2 are SGHAT and FQNNGV. CDR3 bases: TGTGCCAGCAGCCAAGCAGTTGACCTCCGAGGGGAAAAACTGTTTTTT. Amino acids: CASSQAVDLRGEKLFF.

The chain uses TRBV5-6 and TRBJ1-6, with D possibly being TRBD1 (6 bases). The V gene lost 0 bases and the J gene lost 10 bases, with 11 bases spanning the gap. The V gene's germline CDR1 is SGHDT and CDR2 YYEEEE. This CDR3 comprises 14 residues. CDR3 protein: CASSLGTTGSPLHF. The CDR3 DNA reads TGTGCCAGCAGCTTGGGGACGACAGGATCACCCCTCCACTTT.

The chain carries TRBV5-4 and TRBJ1-1, with a tentative D call TRBD1 (6 bases). The CDR3 contains 17 residues. Per germline, CDR1 SGHNT and CDR2 YYREEE (reference sequence). The ends were cut back, 0 bases at V and 0 bases at J, with 15 bases in the middle. CDR3: CASSLGGRGQMNTEAFF. The DNA of the CDR3 is TGTGCCAGCAGCTTGGGAGGGCGGGGGCAGATGAACACTGAAGCTTTCTTT. The whole variable domain, remainder taken from reference TRBV5-4 and TRBJ1-1, is ETGVTQSPTHLIKTRGQQVTLRCSSQSGHNTVSWYQQALGQGPQFIFQYYREEENGRGNFPPRFSGLQFPNYSSELNVNALELDDSALYLCASSLGGRGQMNTEAFFGQGTRLTVV.

CDR3 coding DNA: TGTGCCAGCAGATGGGGGACTAGCGGTTACAATGAGCAGTTCTTC. Translation gives CASRWGTSGYNEQFF. The chain employs TRBV11-2 and TRBJ2-1; TRBD2 matches at 11 bases. Germline V gene data show CDR1 as SGHAT and CDR2 as FQNNGV. There are 15 residues in the CDR3. Germline trimming cut 6 bases from V and 4 bases from J; bases unmatched to any gene: 5.

The CDR3 DNA follows: TGTGCCAGTAGTACTGACAGGGCTGGCGGTACAGATACGCAGTATTTT. Protein product: CASSTDRAGGTDTQYF. J is TRBJ2-3 and V is TRBV19, with 7 bases aligning to TRBD1. The germline gives CDR1 LNHDA, CDR2 SQIVND (reference sequence). J lost 3 bases, V lost 4 bases, and 10 bases had no gene match. The CDR3 covers 16 residues.

The V call is TRBV10-3, the J call TRBJ1-2, with a possible D match to TRBD1 (5 bases). Trimming cost V 3 bases and J 6 bases, with 11 bases left between them. CDR1 and CDR2 (germline): ENHRY, SYGVKD. The CDR3 is 13 amino acids. CDR3 nucleotides: TGTGCCATCAGTGAATCAGGGATTGATGGCTACACCTTC. Its translation is CAISESGIDGYTF.

The chain uses TRBV11-1 and TRBJ2-5; D is undetermined. The V end was cut by 3 bases, the J end by 2 bases, with 13 bases between. CDR1 and CDR2 (germline): SGHAT, FQDESV (reference sequence). This CDR3 contains 15 residues. CDR3 sequence (DNA): TGTGCCAGCAGCTTTGGCACAGCCGCGCAAGAGACCCAGTACTTC. This codes for CASSFGTAAQETQYF.

The J gene is TRBJ2-5, the V gene TRBV19; 7 nucleotides agree with TRBD1. This CDR3 is built from 16 residues. The trim removed 6 bases at V and 7 bases at J, leaving 17 bases unmatched. From germline, CDR1 is LNHDA and CDR2 SQIVND (reference sequence). The CDR3 DNA reads TGTGCCAGTAGCAGTGGAAGGACAGGCCTTTCGGCGACCCAGTACTTC. Amino acids: CASSSGRTGLSATQYF.

The rearrangement uses TRBV11-2 and TRBJ2-7; a weak D match, TRBD1 (5 bases). The V and J ends lost 7 bases and 3 bases respectively, with 16 bases between them. Germline V CDR1 and CDR2: SGHAT, FQNNGV. CDR3 length: 14 amino acids. CDR3 loop: CASTTQDQGYEQYF. The CDR3 coding sequence is TGTGCCAGCACGACCCAGGACCAGGGCTACGAGCAGTACTTC. The complete variable domain, with remaining parts taken from reference TRBV11-2 and TRBJ2-7, reads EAGVAQSPRYKIIEKRQSVAFWCNPISGHATLYWYQQILGQGPKLLIQFQNNGVVDDSQLPKDRFSAERLKGVDSTLKIQPAKLEDSAVYLCASTTQDQGYEQYFGPGTRLTVT.

The CDR3 region is CASSATGGYTEAFF. The CDR3 DNA follows: TGTGCCAGCAGTGCGACAGGGGGATACACTGAAGCTTTCTTT. V gene TRBV2 combines with J gene TRBJ1-1, with 9 nucleotides matching TRBD1. CDR3 length: 14 amino acids. Germline loops: CDR1 SNHLY, CDR2 FYNNEI. The V gene end was trimmed by 4 bases and the J gene end by 3 bases; junction bases not matched to a gene: 3.

The chain employs TRBV7-3 and TRBJ1-1; D is undetermined. V lost 2 bases, J lost 1 base, and 5 bases lay in between. Germline V gene data show CDR1 as SGHTA and CDR2 as FQGTGA. The CDR3 is 13 residues long. The CDR3 sequence: CASSLRRNTEAFF. CDR3 sequence (DNA): TGTGCCAGCAGCTTACGGAGGAACACTGAAGCTTTCTTT. The complete variable domain, with remaining parts taken from reference TRBV7-3 and TRBJ1-1, reads GAGVSQTPSNKVTEKGKYVELRCDPISGHTALYWYRQSLGQGPEFLIYFQGTGAADDSGLPNDRFFAVRPEGSVSTLKIQRTERGDSAVYLCASSLRRNTEAFFGQGTRLTVV.

This chain connects TRBV7-2 to TRBJ2-3, with D tentatively TRBD2 (7 bases). The CDR3 has 15 amino acids. Germline lookup yields CDR1 SGHTA and CDR2 FQGNSA. V was clipped by 1 base and J by 8 bases, with 16 bases between them. CDR3 in DNA: TGTGCCAGCAGCTTAGAGCCGGGGGGCTTAGTTACGCAGTATTTT. This encodes CASSLEPGGLVTQYF. The full variable domain, with the rest looked up from reference TRBV7-2 and TRBJ2-3, is GAGVSQSPSNKVTEKGKDVELRCDPISGHTALYWYRQSLGQGLEFLIYFQGNSAPDKSGLPSDRFSAERTGGSVSTLTIQRTQQEDSAVYLCASSLEPGGLVTQYFGPGTRLTVL.

The chain carries TRBV7-9 and TRBJ1-4; 8 bases agree with TRBD1. CDR3 length equals 14 residues. Trimming took 6 bases from V and 8 from J; bases not matched to a gene: 8. Germline lookup yields CDR1 SEHNR and CDR2 FQNEAQ (reference sequence). For the CDR3, the DNA is TGTGCCAGCAGGGCCGGGACAGGCTGGGAAAAACTGTTTTTT. As protein: CASRAGTGWEKLFF.

The genes are TRBV7-2 and TRBJ2-3; no clear D. CDR1 is SGHTA and CDR2 is FQGNSA in the germline V gene. V was cut by 5 bases and J by 6 bases, with 12 bases left in between. The CDR3 extends over 13 amino acids. This CDR3 reads CASSPTQRDTQYF. In DNA form, the CDR3 reads TGTGCCAGCAGCCCGACACAACGGGATACGCAGTATTTT.

J is TRBJ2-3 and V is TRBV27, with TRBD2 identical over 9 bases. V dropped 4 bases and J dropped 4; count of bases not matched to a gene: 9. Germline assignment: CDR1 MNHEY and CDR2 SMNVEV (reference sequence). This CDR3 region has 16 residues. CDR3 sequence: CASSSPLASGADTQYF. CDR3 DNA: TGTGCCAGCAGTTCCCCTCTGGCTAGCGGGGCAGATACGCAGTATTTT.

This chain uses TRBV4-2 with TRBJ2-3; 16 bases match TRBD2. Germline V gives CDR1 LGHNA, CDR2 YNFKEQ. The CDR3 has 19 residues. The J segment lost 4 bases and the V segment lost 3 bases, leaving 10 bases of the junction unmatched. In DNA, the CDR3 is TGTGCCAGCAGCCACCCCAGGGGACTAGCGGGGGGGAAGTCAGATACGCAGTATTTT. Protein sequence: CASSHPRGLAGGKSDTQYF.

V and J are TRBV4-1 and TRBJ1-6; TRBD1 might be the D (5 bases). Per the germline V gene, CDR1 is MGHRA and CDR2 is YSYEKL. This CDR3 has 16 amino acids. The germline V and J ends were trimmed by 5 bases and 9 bases, with 20 bases remaining between them. CDR3 protein: CASSSPRQGSGSPLHF. CDR3 DNA: TGCGCCAGCAGCTCCCCAAGGCAGGGATCGGGTTCACCCCTCCACTTT.

The V and J genes are TRBV5-1 and TRBJ2-5; a possible D gene is TRBD2 (6 bases). The length of the CDR3 is 18 residues. V lost 6 bases, J lost 5 bases, and 29 bases lay in between. Germline V CDR1 and CDR2: SGHRS, YFSETQ. This CDR3 is CASKSGIGGLIDVETQYF. As DNA, the CDR3 is TGCGCCAGCAAAAGTGGCATCGGGGGACTCATTGATGTGGAGACCCAGTACTTC.

The rearrangement uses TRBV2 and TRBJ2-5; D possibly corresponds to TRBD2 (6 bases). The J call may be in error: the DNA end matches TRBJ2-7 better. The CDR3 is 13 amino acids. Germline CDR1 SNHLY, CDR2 FYNNEI. This chain's CDR3 is CASLGTLSYEQYF. DNA of the CDR3: TGTGCCAGCCTCGGGACTCTTTCCTACGAGCAGTACTTC.